This note documents a single T cell receptor (beta chain) sequence. The antigen remains undetermined. Generated by immunoSEQ multiplex PCR, the TCRdb table keeps only in-frame clones and is missing some. The table includes over 300,000 clones, about four fifths detected once. This entry is derived from a study of Ad26.COV2.S vaccination and SARS-CoV-2 variants. Study context: Intramuscular Ad26.COV2.S at 5x10^10 or 1x10^11 viral particles. Study observations and caveats: Higher spike-specific TCR breadth was found in vaccine recipients than in placebo recipients.

This CDR3 spans 15 amino acids. CDR1 is PRHDT, CDR2 FYEKMQ, per germline (reference sequence). V was clipped by 2 bases and J by 6 bases, with 14 bases between them. Treatment: around 19 received Ad26.COV2.S at low or high dose, single or two shots; roughly five received placebo; per-sample allocation not given. The study sampled participants on day 63 after the first vaccine or placebo injection. Adults aged 18-55 years in Boston included the donor. Ad26.COV2.S expressed prefusion-stabilized spike from the original Wuhan strain. The V call is TRBV13, the J call TRBJ2-1; D not resolved. The input for sequencing was peripheral blood, taken in a trial of Ad26.COV2.S vaccine versus placebo. The sequence was obtained from a person aged 18-65 years who received the Ad26.COV2.S COVID-19 vaccine or a placebo. CDR3 nucleotide sequence: TGTGCCAGCAGCTTAAGGCCCCACGGACCCAATGAGCAGTTCTTC. Translation gives CASSLRPHGPNEQFF.